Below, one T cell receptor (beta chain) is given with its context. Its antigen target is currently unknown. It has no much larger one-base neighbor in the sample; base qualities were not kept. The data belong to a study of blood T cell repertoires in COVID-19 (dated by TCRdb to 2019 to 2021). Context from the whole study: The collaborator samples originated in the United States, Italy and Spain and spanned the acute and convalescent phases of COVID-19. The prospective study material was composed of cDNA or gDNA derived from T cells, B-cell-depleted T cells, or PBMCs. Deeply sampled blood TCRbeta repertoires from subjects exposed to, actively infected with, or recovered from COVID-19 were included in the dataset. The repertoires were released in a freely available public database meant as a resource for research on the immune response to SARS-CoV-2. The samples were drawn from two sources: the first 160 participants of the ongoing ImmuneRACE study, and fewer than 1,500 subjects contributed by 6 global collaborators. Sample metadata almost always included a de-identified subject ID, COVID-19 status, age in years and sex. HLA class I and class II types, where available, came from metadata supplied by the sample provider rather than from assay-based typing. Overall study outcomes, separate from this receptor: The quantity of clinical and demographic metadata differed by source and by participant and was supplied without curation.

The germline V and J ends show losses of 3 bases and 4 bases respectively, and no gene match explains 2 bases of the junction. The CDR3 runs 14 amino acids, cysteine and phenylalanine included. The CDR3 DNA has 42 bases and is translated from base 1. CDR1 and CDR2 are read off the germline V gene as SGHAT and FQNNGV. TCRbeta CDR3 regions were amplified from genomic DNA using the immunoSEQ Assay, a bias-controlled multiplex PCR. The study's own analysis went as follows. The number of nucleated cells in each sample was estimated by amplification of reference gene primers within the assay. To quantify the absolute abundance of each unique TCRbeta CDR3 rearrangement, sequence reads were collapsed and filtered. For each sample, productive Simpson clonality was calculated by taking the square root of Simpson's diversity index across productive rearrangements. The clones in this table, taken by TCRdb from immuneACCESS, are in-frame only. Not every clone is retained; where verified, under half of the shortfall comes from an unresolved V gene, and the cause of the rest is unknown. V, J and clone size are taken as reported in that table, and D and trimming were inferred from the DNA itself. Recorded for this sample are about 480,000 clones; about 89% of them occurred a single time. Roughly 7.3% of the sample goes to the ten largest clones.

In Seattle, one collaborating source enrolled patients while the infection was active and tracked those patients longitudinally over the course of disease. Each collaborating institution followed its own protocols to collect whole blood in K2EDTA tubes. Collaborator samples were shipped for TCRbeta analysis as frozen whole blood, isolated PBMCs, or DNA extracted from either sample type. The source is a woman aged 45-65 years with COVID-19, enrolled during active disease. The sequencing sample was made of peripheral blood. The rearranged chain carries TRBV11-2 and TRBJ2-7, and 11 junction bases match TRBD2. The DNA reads TGTGCCAGCAGCTTTAGCGGGGGGGCTTACGAGCAGTACTTC. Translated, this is CASSFSGGAYEQYF.